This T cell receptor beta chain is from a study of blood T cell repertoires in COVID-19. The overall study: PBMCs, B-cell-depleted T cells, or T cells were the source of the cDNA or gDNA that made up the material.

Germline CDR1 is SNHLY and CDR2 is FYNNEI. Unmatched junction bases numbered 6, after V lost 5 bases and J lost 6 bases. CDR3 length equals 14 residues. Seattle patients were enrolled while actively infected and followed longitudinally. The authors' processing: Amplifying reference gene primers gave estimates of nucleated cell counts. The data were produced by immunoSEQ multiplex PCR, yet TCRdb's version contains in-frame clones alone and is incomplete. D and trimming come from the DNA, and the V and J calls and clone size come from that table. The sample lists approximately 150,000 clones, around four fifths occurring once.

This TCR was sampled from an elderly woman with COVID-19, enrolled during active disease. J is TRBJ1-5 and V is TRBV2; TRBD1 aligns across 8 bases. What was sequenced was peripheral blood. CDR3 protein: CASSTDRASQPQHF. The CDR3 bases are TGTGCCAGCAGTACGGACAGGGCGTCTCAGCCCCAGCATTTT.